This paragraph reports one TCR beta chain. Its target is not known. The data originate from a study of shared clonotypes between healthy human individuals. The study's findings and limits: The naive CD4 repertoires of a handful of donors were compared, and around 5% of clonotypes were shared.

Trimming cost V 4 bases and J 9 bases; bases outside gene matches: 3. Germline V gene lookup returns CDR1 GTSNPN and CDR2 SVGIG (reference sequence). The CDR3 loop spans 13 amino acids. Data came from immunoSEQ multiplex PCR; TCRdb stores just in-frame clones and leaves some out. The sample records 2,100,000 or so clones, approximately 96% being singletons. This TCR came from a man aged 18 to 29 in good health. The sample taken for sequencing was naive CD4+ T cells sorted from blood. Noted subset: CD45RA+ positively selected. The chain employs TRBV30 and TRBJ1-6, with 10 bases fitting TRBD1. The CDR3 protein is CAWTGQGVSPLHF. The CDR3 DNA sequence: TGTGCCTGGACTGGACAGGGGGTTTCACCCCTCCACTTT.